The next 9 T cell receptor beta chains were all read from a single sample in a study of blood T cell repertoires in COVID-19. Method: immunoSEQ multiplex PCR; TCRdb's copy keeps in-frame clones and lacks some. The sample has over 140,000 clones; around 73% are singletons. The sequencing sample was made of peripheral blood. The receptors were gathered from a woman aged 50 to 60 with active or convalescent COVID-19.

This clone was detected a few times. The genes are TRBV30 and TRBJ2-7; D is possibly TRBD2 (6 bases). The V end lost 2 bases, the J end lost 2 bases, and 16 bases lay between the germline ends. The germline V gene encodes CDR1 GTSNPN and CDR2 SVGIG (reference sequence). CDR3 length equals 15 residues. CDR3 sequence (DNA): TGTGCCTGGAGTATAGCGGCAGTGAAAACCTACGAGCAGTACTTC. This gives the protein CAWSIAAVKTYEQYF.

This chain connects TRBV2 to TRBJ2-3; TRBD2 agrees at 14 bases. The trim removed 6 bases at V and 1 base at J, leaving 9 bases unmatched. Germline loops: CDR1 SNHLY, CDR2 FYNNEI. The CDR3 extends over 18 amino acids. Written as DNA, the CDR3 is TGTGCCAGCAGGGCCGGGACTAGCGGGAGATTGGGCACAGATACGCAGTATTTT. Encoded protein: CASRAGTSGRLGTDTQYF.

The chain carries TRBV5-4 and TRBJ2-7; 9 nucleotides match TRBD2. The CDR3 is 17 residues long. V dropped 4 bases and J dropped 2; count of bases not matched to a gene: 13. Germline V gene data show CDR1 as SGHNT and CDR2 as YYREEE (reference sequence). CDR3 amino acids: CASSTTELAGLPYEQYF. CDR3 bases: TGTGCCAGCAGCACGACAGAACTAGCGGGCCTACCCTACGAGCAGTACTTC.

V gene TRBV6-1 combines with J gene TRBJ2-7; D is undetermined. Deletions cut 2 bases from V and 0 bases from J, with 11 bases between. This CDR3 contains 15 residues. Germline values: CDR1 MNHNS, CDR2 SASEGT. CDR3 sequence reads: CASSENLFSSYEQYF. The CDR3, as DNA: TGTGCCAGCAGTGAAAACCTCTTTAGCTCCTACGAGCAGTACTTC.

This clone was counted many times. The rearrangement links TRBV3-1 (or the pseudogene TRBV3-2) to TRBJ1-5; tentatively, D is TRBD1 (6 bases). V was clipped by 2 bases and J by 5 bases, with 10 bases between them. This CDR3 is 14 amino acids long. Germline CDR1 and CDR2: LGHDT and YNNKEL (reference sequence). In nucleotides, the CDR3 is TGTGCCAGCAGCCAAACAACAGGGCATCAGCCCCAGCATTTT. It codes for CASSQTTGHQPQHF.

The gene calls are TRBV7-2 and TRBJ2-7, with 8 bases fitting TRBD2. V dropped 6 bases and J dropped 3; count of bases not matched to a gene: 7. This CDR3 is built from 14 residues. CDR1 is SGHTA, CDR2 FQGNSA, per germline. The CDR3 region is CASRSGGDYYEQYF. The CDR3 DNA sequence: TGTGCCAGCAGGAGCGGGGGAGACTACTACGAGCAGTACTTC.

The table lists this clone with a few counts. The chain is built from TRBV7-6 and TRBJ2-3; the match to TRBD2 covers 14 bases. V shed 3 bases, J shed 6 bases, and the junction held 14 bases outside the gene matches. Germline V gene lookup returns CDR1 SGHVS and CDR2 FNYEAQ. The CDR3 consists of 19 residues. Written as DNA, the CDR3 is TGTGCCAGCAGCTTTGAATCCTCCGGGACTAGCGGGAGACGGGATACGCAGTATTTT. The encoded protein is CASSFESSGTSGRRDTQYF.

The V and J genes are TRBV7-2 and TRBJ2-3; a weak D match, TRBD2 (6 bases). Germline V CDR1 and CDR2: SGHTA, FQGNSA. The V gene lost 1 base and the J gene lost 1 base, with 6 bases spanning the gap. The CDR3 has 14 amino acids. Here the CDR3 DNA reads TGTGCCAGCAGCTTAGTAGCGGGCACAGATACGCAGTATTTT. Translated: CASSLVAGTDTQYF.

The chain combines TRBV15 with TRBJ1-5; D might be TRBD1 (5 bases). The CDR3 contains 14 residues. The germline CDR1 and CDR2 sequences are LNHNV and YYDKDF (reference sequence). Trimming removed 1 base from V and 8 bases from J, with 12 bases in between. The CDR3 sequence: CATSRVGEVKPQHF. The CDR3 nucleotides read TGTGCCACCAGCAGAGTAGGGGAAGTGAAGCCCCAGCATTTT.